A single sample gave rise to the 19 T cell receptor beta chains below, sequenced in a study of CXCR3-negative and CXCR3-positive naive CD8 T cells. With UMI labels, 5' RACE was used to prepare the TRB cDNA libraries. TCRdb reprocessed the 5' RACE reads, with one entry per CDR3 protein and no DNA. In all, the sample yields over 100,000 distinct CDR3 sequences. Sequencing input: naive CXCR3- CD8+ T cells from blood. Regarding subset: CD45RO-CCR7+CD27+CD95- naive CD8+ T cells lacking CXCR3 (TNR3-). These TCRs come from a human donor in good health. Some clones in this sample may be carry-over from other donors' samples.

The rearrangement links TRBV28 to TRBJ2-5; TCRdb reports TRBD2, a call that lacks DNA to check it against. This CDR3 region has 16 residues. Germline V CDR1 and CDR2: MDHEN, SYDVKM. CDR3: CASMFWGNRGPEAQYF.

The chain combines TRBV3-1 with TRBJ2-1. The CDR3 has 15 residues. Germline V lookup: CDR1 LGHDT, CDR2 YNNKEL (reference sequence). The CDR3 sequence: CASSQVSSQYNEQFF.

The J gene is TRBJ2-7, the V gene TRBV28; lacking DNA, the TRBD1 call made by TCRdb goes unchecked. Germline V gene sequence: CDR1 MDHEN, CDR2 SYDVKM. This CDR3 comprises 17 residues. This CDR3 reads CASSPGPGQFGSYEQYF. Full variable domain (missing parts from reference TRBV28 and TRBJ2-7): DVKVTQSSRYLVKRTGEKVFLECVQDMDHENMFWYRQDPGLGLRLIYFSYDVKMKEKGDIPEGYSVSREKKERFSLILESASTNQTSMYLCASSPGPGQFGSYEQYFGPGTRLTVT.

This chain connects TRBV19 to TRBJ2-1; TCRdb selects TRBD2, and the lack of DNA leaves this call unchecked. The CDR3 extends over 14 amino acids. In germline, CDR1 is LNHDA, CDR2 SQIVND (reference sequence). The CDR3: CASAHPEVSNEQFF.

The CDR3 sequence: CSVDFGGTYEQYF. V and J are TRBV29-1 and TRBJ2-7. CDR3 length: 13 amino acids. Germline CDR1 reads SQVTM; CDR2 reads ANQGSEA.

The rearrangement joins TRBV7-6 to TRBJ2-7; the TCRdb call, TRBD2, lacks DNA for checking. From germline, CDR1 is SGHVS and CDR2 FNYEAQ. The CDR3 length is 15 residues. The CDR3 region is CASSSGTTSSYEQYF.

The chain couples TRBV6-5 to TRBJ2-2; the D call from TCRdb, TRBD2, cannot be confirmed without DNA. The CDR3 extends over 13 amino acids. Germline V gene data show CDR1 as MNHEY and CDR2 as SVGAGI. The CDR3 protein is CASSYVVGGELFF.

The chain is built from TRBV18 and TRBJ2-6. Germline values: CDR1 KGHSH, CDR2 LQKENI. The CDR3 contains 12 residues. The CDR3 protein is CASPGGANVLTF.

CDR3 loop: CASSFAPRDRGRGEQFF. The chain links TRBV28 to TRBJ2-1; TCRdb's D call of TRBD1 is untestable without DNA. The CDR3 length is 17 residues. Germline V gene sequence: CDR1 MDHEN, CDR2 SYDVKM.

The gene calls are TRBV7-2 and TRBJ2-3; with no DNA, the TCRdb D assignment of TRBD1 cannot be verified. Germline V gene sequence: CDR1 SGHTA, CDR2 FQGNSA. The CDR3 covers 18 residues. The CDR3 protein is CASSLEGVGDLSTDTQYF.

The rearrangement joins TRBV20-1 to TRBJ2-7. The CDR3 sequence is 12 residues long. CDR1 and CDR2 (germline): DFQATT, SNEGSKA (reference sequence). The CDR3 sequence is CSARLPAYEQYF.

The chain is built from TRBV7-9 and TRBJ2-5; TCRdb's D call, TRBD1, is unchecked because there is no DNA. Germline V gene data show CDR1 as SEHNR and CDR2 as FQNEAQ (reference sequence). CDR3 length equals 14 residues. CDR3: CASMGRSHQETQYF. Variable domain in full (rest from reference TRBV7-9 and TRBJ2-5): DTGVSQNPRHKITKRGQNVTFRCDPISEHNRLYWYRQTLGQGPEFLTYFQNEAQLEKSRLLSDRFSAERPKGSFSTLEIQRTEQGDSAMYLCASMGRSHQETQYFGPGTRLLVL.

J is TRBJ2-7 and V is TRBV12-3 or TRBV12-4; as DNA is missing, the TRBD1 call by TCRdb cannot be tested. This CDR3 is built from 12 residues. CDR3: CASKGDRAEQYF.

V and J are TRBV5-5 and TRBJ2-7. The germline V gene encodes CDR1 SGHKS and CDR2 YYEKEE (reference sequence). The CDR3 is 13 amino acids. The CDR3 spells CASSLDSRYEQYF.

This rearrangement joins TRBV7-9 to TRBJ1-1; the D gene TCRdb calls, TRBD1, cannot be checked with no DNA. This CDR3 is 15 amino acids long. CDR1 is SEHNR, CDR2 FQNEAQ, per germline (reference sequence). The CDR3 reads CASSPTGGGYTEAFF.

The V call is TRBV6-2 or TRBV6-3, the J call TRBJ2-3. Per germline, CDR1 MNHEY and CDR2 SVGEGT. CDR3 size: 16 residues. This chain's CDR3 is CASSSPRKTSTDTQYF.

The rearrangement joins TRBV28 to TRBJ2-5; the TCRdb call, TRBD2, lacks DNA for checking. CDR3 length: 15 amino acids. Germline V gene data show CDR1 as MDHEN and CDR2 as SYDVKM. The CDR3 reads CASYSHAGDGETQYF.

The chain uses TRBV9 and TRBJ2-1; without DNA, the TCRdb call of TRBD2 cannot be checked. CDR1 SGDLS and CDR2 YYNGEE come from the germline V gene. The CDR3 has 16 residues. This CDR3 is CASSVALAGYYNEQFF.

The chain joins TRBV28 to TRBJ2-7; absent DNA, TCRdb's TRBD2 call cannot be checked. This CDR3 has 17 amino acids. The germline V gene has CDR1 MDHEN and CDR2 SYDVKM. Here the CDR3 reads CASSPTGGPGFKDEQYF.